The clone carrying this TCR beta chain was observed at least ten times. Its target is unknown. Amplification yielded TCR beta CDR3 regions, with RNA transcripts as the source. HTBI primers drove first-round RT-PCR of the TCR CDR3. One entry per CDR3 protein results from TCRdb running MiXCR on the multiplex PCR reads. The table includes a few hundred thousand distinct CDR3 sequences, about half detected once. The sample is drawn from a study of T cells in Graves' hyperthyroidism and ophthalmopathy. The CDR3 sequence is 15 residues long. The V and J ends lost 1 base and 6 bases, in that order; junction bases with no gene match: 4. Germline V gene sequence: CDR1 SGHAT, CDR2 FQNNGV. Exclusions: uncontrolled infection, other autoimmune disease, pregnancy, lactation. The study's findings and limits: Peripheral blood also featured most of the thyroid clonotypes expanded above 0.001. For ophthalmopathy, model prediction preceded onset by a median roughly 6.5 months. A model built on 13 V-J features separated ophthalmopathy from stable hyperthyroidism.

This chain joins TRBV11-2 and TRBJ2-2; 8 positions match TRBD2. The sequence derives from an adult woman with Graves' disease, either hyperthyroidism or ophthalmopathy (not recorded which). The sequenced sample was peripheral blood or thyroid tissue (not recorded which). CDR3: CASSLVASGSGELFF. CDR3 nucleotide sequence: TGTGCCAGCAGCTTAGTAGCTAGCGGGTCCGGGGAGCTGTTTTTT.